The 27 T cell receptor beta chains below were found in one sample sequenced in a study of blood T cell repertoires in COVID-19. Profiling relied on immunoSEQ multiplex PCR, and the TCRdb table lists in-frame clones only, not all of them. Here the sample spans some 150,000 clones, approximately 84% being singletons. The specimen was peripheral blood. The receptors originated from a man aged 35 to 55 with acute or convalescent COVID-19.

This chain connects TRBV12-3 or TRBV12-4 to TRBJ1-1; D is unclear. The CDR3 covers 11 residues. With 1 base removed from V and 13 bases from J, the gap between germline ends came to 10 bases. In DNA form, the CDR3 reads TGTGCCAGCAGTTTAGGTTCCGGCGGTTTCTTT. The encoded protein is CASSLGSGGFF.

The chain uses TRBV25-1 and TRBJ1-4; TRBD1 is a possible D gene (6 bases). This CDR3 spans 13 amino acids. V lost 10 bases, J lost 8 bases, and 17 bases lay in between. Looked up from germline, CDR1 is MGHDK and CDR2 is SYGVNS. The CDR3 DNA sequence: TGTGCCACCCGAGGGGGGGGAAGCGAAAAACTGTTTTTT. Translating gives CATRGGGSEKLFF.

The rearrangement links TRBV19 to TRBJ1-2, with D maybe TRBD1 (5 bases). V lost 7 bases to trimming and J lost 6 bases, with 12 bases between them. Germline V lookup: CDR1 LNHDA, CDR2 SQIVND (reference sequence). The CDR3 runs 12 residues. CDR3 sequence: CASKRGADGYTF. CDR3 coding DNA: TGTGCCAGTAAAAGGGGCGCGGATGGCTACACCTTC.

V and J are TRBV6-6 and TRBJ1-2, with TRBD1 matching over 7 bases. This CDR3 spans 14 amino acids. Germline V lookup: CDR1 MNHNY, CDR2 SVGAGI (reference sequence). Germline trimming cut 8 bases from V and 2 bases from J; bases unmatched to any gene: 8. CDR3 protein: CASVQGGANYGYTF. The CDR3 coding sequence is TGTGCCAGCGTTCAGGGGGGCGCCAACTATGGCTACACCTTC.

V is TRBV12-3 or TRBV12-4 and J is TRBJ1-1; D is perhaps TRBD1 (6 bases). V was shortened by 6 bases and J by 8 bases, with 16 bases between the two germline ends. The CDR3 totals 13 residues. This CDR3 is CASSPFRGMEAFF. CDR3 in DNA: TGTGCCAGCAGCCCATTTAGGGGGATGGAAGCTTTCTTT.

The chain links TRBV11-2 to TRBJ2-1; 7 nucleotides align to TRBD1. Germline loops: CDR1 SGHAT, CDR2 FQNNGV. The J segment lost 5 bases and the V segment lost 4 bases, leaving 11 bases of the junction unmatched. This CDR3 is 16 amino acids long. CDR3 DNA: TGTGCCAGCAGCTCGGATAGGGGGCTTCGAAACAATGAGCAGTTCTTC. It is translated as CASSSDRGLRNNEQFF. Full variable domain (remainder filled in from reference TRBV11-2 and TRBJ2-1): EAGVAQSPRYKIIEKRQSVAFWCNPISGHATLYWYQQILGQGPKLLIQFQNNGVVDDSQLPKDRFSAERLKGVDSTLKIQPAKLEDSAVYLCASSSDRGLRNNEQFFGPGTRLTVL.

The V call is TRBV18, the J call TRBJ2-7, with D possibly matching TRBD2 (5 bases). V was shortened by 3 bases and J by 3 bases, with 9 bases between the two germline ends. Germline CDR1 is KGHSH and CDR2 is LQKENI. The length of the CDR3 is 13 residues. The CDR3: CASSPRDLYEQYF. The CDR3 nucleotides read TGTGCCAGCTCACCCCGGGATCTCTACGAGCAGTACTTC.

This clone was picked up a small number of times. The chain uses TRBV10-3 and TRBJ1-1, with 8 positions matching TRBD1. V lost 6 bases to trimming and J lost 3 bases; unmatched junction nucleotides: 3. The CDR3 has 13 amino acids. CDR1 and CDR2 from the germline V gene are ENHRY and SYGVKD. The CDR3 sequence is CAISATGDTEAFF. The CDR3 DNA sequence: TGTGCCATCAGCGCGACAGGGGACACTGAAGCTTTCTTT.

Only one count was recorded for this clone. The chain has TRBV27 and TRBJ1-5, with 9 bases identical to TRBD1. Germline assignment: CDR1 MNHEY and CDR2 SMNVEV (reference sequence). The CDR3 contains 14 residues. With V trimmed by 5 bases and J by 9 bases, 8 bases remained unmatched. The CDR3 DNA reads TGTGCCAGCAGTAGCCGACAGGGGGGAGGGCCCCAGCATTTT. Protein: CASSSRQGGGPQHF.

The V and J genes are TRBV5-1 and TRBJ1-1; the D is unclear. This CDR3 is 15 amino acids long. Germline lookup yields CDR1 SGHRS and CDR2 YFSETQ. The ends were cut back, 0 bases at V and 7 bases at J, with 16 bases in the middle. The CDR3 loop reads CASSLASEAVIEAFF. CDR3 coding DNA: TGCGCCAGCAGCTTGGCCAGTGAGGCGGTTATTGAAGCTTTCTTT.

This clone was counted between two and nine times. This rearrangement joins TRBV4-3 to TRBJ2-2; D ambiguous. Looked up from germline, CDR1 is LGHNA and CDR2 is YSLEER. The CDR3 covers 16 residues. Trimming removed 0 bases from V and 2 bases from J, with 10 bases in between. The CDR3 protein is CASSQETSLNTGELFF. CDR3 DNA: TGCGCCAGCAGCCAAGAAACGAGCCTAAACACCGGGGAGCTGTTTTTT.

The rearrangement joins TRBV5-4 to TRBJ2-2, with D perhaps matching TRBD1 (6 bases). The CDR3 runs to 14 residues. Germline V gene data show CDR1 as SGHNT and CDR2 as YYREEE (reference sequence). V was cut by 0 bases and J by 4 bases, with 7 bases left in between. DNA for the CDR3: TGTGCCAGCAGCTTGGTCAGGGGCACCGGGGAGCTGTTTTTT. Translation: CASSLVRGTGELFF.

This chain joins TRBV7-8 and TRBJ2-7, with 8 bases fitting TRBD1. This CDR3 has 15 amino acids. After removal of 0 bases from V and 4 bases from J, the junction contained 5 bases not matched to a gene. Germline V CDR1 and CDR2: SGHVS, FQNEAQ. The CDR3 coding sequence is TGTGCCAGCAGCTTAGCTCAGGGGGCGTCTTACGAGCAGTACTTC. This gives the protein CASSLAQGASYEQYF.

The gene calls are TRBV12-3 or TRBV12-4 and TRBJ1-1; 7 nucleotides align to TRBD1. This CDR3 is 13 amino acids long. V trimming: 5 bases; J trimming: 4 bases; junction bases outside the gene matches: 4. CDR3: CASSTHRGTEAFF. CDR3 coding DNA: TGTGCCAGCAGTACCCACAGGGGCACTGAAGCTTTCTTT.

The chain uses TRBV7-3 and TRBJ1-1; D is undetermined. The germline V gene encodes CDR1 SGHTA and CDR2 FQGTGA. The V and J ends lost 4 bases and 8 bases respectively, with 11 bases between them. The CDR3 consists of 12 residues. The CDR3 bases are TGTGCCAGCAGCTCTCCGGGGATGGAAGCTTTCTTT. Protein: CASSSPGMEAFF.

The gene calls are TRBV5-4 and TRBJ1-5; tentative D call: TRBD1 (5 bases). Germline CDR1 SGHNT, CDR2 YYREEE (reference sequence). Trimming took 4 bases from V and 7 from J, leaving 12 bases between them. The CDR3 runs to 13 residues. For the CDR3, the DNA is TGTGCCAGCAGCCTCGCGGGGACCCAGCCCCAGCATTTT. It is translated as CASSLAGTQPQHF.

The V and J genes are TRBV5-1 and TRBJ1-5; D is unresolved. The CDR3 contains 13 residues. The germline V and J ends were trimmed by 3 bases and 2 bases, with 6 bases remaining between them. Germline V lookup: CDR1 SGHRS, CDR2 YFSETQ. CDR3: CASSSEGNQPQHF. The CDR3 nucleotides read TGCGCCAGCAGCTCAGAAGGCAATCAGCCCCAGCATTTT.

The CDR3 coding sequence is TGTGCCAGCTCACCACAGGGGACTAATGAAAAACTGTTTTTT. It yields the protein CASSPQGTNEKLFF. The V call is TRBV18, the J call TRBJ1-4; the D gene is possibly TRBD1 (5 bases). Per the germline V gene, CDR1 is KGHSH and CDR2 is LQKENI. The CDR3 length is 14 residues. V was clipped by 1 base and J by 2 bases, with 5 bases between them.

The chain uses TRBV2 and TRBJ1-5; D is ambiguous. CDR1 is SNHLY, CDR2 FYNNEI, per germline. This CDR3 is 13 amino acids long. Trimming left V 6 bases short and J 1 base short, with 7 bases between. The CDR3 DNA sequence: TGTGCCAGCAGGCGTAACAGCAATCAGCCCCAGCATTTT. It yields the protein CASRRNSNQPQHF.

The chain has TRBV9 and TRBJ1-3; perhaps TRBD1 as D (6 bases). V shed 0 bases and J shed 0 bases, with 10 bases lying between them. CDR1 and CDR2 from the germline V gene are SGDLS and YYNGEE. The CDR3 has 16 residues. CDR3 sequence: CASSVDSGASGNTIYF. CDR3 nucleotide sequence: TGTGCCAGCAGCGTAGATTCAGGGGCCTCTGGAAACACCATATATTTT.

This sequence joins TRBV15 and TRBJ2-7, with D maybe TRBD2 (6 bases). Per the germline V gene, CDR1 is LNHNV and CDR2 is YYDKDF (reference sequence). V was pared by 0 bases and J by 0 bases, with 12 bases between. This CDR3 contains 16 residues. CDR3 sequence (DNA): TGTGCCACCAGCAGAGATCCTAGCGTTAGCTCCTACGAGCAGTACTTC. Protein sequence: CATSRDPSVSSYEQYF.

V usage is TRBV6-6 and J usage is TRBJ1-1; no clear D gene. Trimming took off 4 bases at V and 0 bases at J, with 9 bases between the two ends. Germline CDR1 and CDR2: MNHNY and SVGAGI (reference sequence). CDR3 length: 14 amino acids. CDR3 residues: CASSWRGVNTEAFF. For the CDR3, the DNA is TGTGCCAGCAGTTGGCGGGGAGTGAACACTGAAGCTTTCTTT.

This clone appeared once. J is TRBJ2-1 and V is TRBV2, with 8 bases matching TRBD2. Germline assignment: CDR1 SNHLY and CDR2 FYNNEI. The length of the CDR3 is 15 residues. After removal of 2 bases from V and 6 bases from J, the junction contained 6 bases not matched to a gene. This CDR3 reads CASSERRREVNEQFF. CDR3 in DNA: TGTGCCAGCAGTGAAAGGCGGCGGGAGGTCAATGAGCAGTTCTTC.

The V gene is TRBV14, the J gene TRBJ1-1; no reliable D call. This CDR3 has 15 residues. The V and J ends lost 5 bases and 1 base respectively, with 14 bases between them. Germline lookup yields CDR1 SGHDN and CDR2 FVKESK. The CDR3 reads CASSMFSAGNTEAFF. Here the CDR3 DNA reads TGTGCCAGCAGCATGTTTTCAGCAGGGAACACTGAAGCTTTCTTT.

This chain joins TRBV9 and TRBJ1-2, with D possibly TRBD1 on 5 matching bases. V shed 3 bases and J shed 4 bases, with 13 bases lying between them. The CDR3 covers 14 residues. Per the germline V gene, CDR1 is SGDLS and CDR2 is YYNGEE. Here the CDR3 DNA reads TGTGCCAGCAGCGCGCAGGGCGCAGGCTATGGCTACACCTTC. This encodes CASSAQGAGYGYTF. The full variable domain, its missing parts supplied by reference TRBV9 and TRBJ1-2, is DSGVTQTPKHLITATGQRVTLRCSPRSGDLSVYWYQQSLDQGLQFLIQYYNGEERAKGNILERFSAQQFPDLHSELNLSSLELGDSALYFCASSAQGAGYGYTFGSGTRLTVV.

This clone was observed a handful of times. This chain joins TRBV4-2 and TRBJ1-5; 8 bases agree with TRBD1. Trimming took 0 bases from V and 4 from J; bases not matched to a gene: 2. The CDR3 is made up of 15 amino acids. The germline V gene encodes CDR1 LGHNA and CDR2 YNFKEQ. CDR3 in amino acids: CASSQEGQVNQPQHF. The CDR3 nucleotides are TGTGCCAGCAGCCAAGAGGGACAGGTTAATCAGCCCCAGCATTTT.

CDR3 residues: CASSSVRTGSYEQYF. The CDR3 region has the DNA TGTGCCAGCAGCTCCGTACGGACAGGCTCTTACGAGCAGTACTTC. This rearrangement joins TRBV7-9 to TRBJ2-7; 7 bases match TRBD1. The trim removed 4 bases at V and 4 bases at J, leaving 10 bases unmatched. The CDR3 loop spans 15 amino acids. Germline V lookup: CDR1 SEHNR, CDR2 FQNEAQ (reference sequence).